One and the same sample provided the 11 T cell receptor beta chains below, sequenced in a study of cytomegalovirus exposure and HLA in healthy donors. Primers for the PCR totalled 60 Vbeta and 13 Jbeta. The assay was immunoSEQ multiplex PCR, and TCRdb's table has in-frame clones only and misses some. This table holds fewer than 100,000 clones, roughly 78% found once. Source material: PBMCs. Receptors were obtained from a woman in her sixties or seventies in good health and CMV-seronegative.

This rearrangement joins TRBV5-1 to TRBJ1-1; possibly TRBD1 for D (6 bases). The CDR3 is 13 residues long. CDR1 is SGHRS and CDR2 is YFSETQ in the germline V gene. V lost 2 bases, J lost 6 bases, and 11 bases lay in between. The CDR3 DNA reads TGCGCCAGCAGCTTACAGGGTTTTGCTGAAGCTTTCTTT. As protein: CASSLQGFAEAFF.

The chain recombines TRBV19 with TRBJ1-3; D call uncertain. CDR3 length: 13 residues. Trimming left V 5 bases short and J 3 bases short, with 8 bases between. Germline V gene data show CDR1 as LNHDA and CDR2 as SQIVND (reference sequence). Here the CDR3 reads CASSLAVGNTIYF. CDR3 in DNA: TGTGCCAGTAGTCTGGCTGTTGGAAACACCATATATTTT.

The chain links TRBV30 to TRBJ2-1, with 11 bases fitting TRBD2. CDR1 is GTSNPN and CDR2 is SVGIG in the germline V gene (reference sequence). The CDR3 is 13 residues long. V lost 2 bases to trimming and J lost 9 bases; unmatched junction nucleotides: 3. CDR3 bases: TGTGCCTGGAGTTTAGCGGGAGGGCTTGAGCAGTTCTTC. Translating gives CAWSLAGGLEQFF.

This chain joins TRBV30 and TRBJ2-5; 14 bases align to TRBD2. Losses at the gene ends were 5 bases for V and 4 bases for J; bases not matched to a gene: 3. There are 14 residues in the CDR3. The germline CDR1 and CDR2 sequences are GTSNPN and SVGIG (reference sequence). As DNA, the CDR3 is TGTGCCTGGGGCGGACTAGCGGGAGGAGAGACCCAGTACTTC. This translates into CAWGGLAGGETQYF.

The V and J genes are TRBV2 and TRBJ1-2; TRBD1 aligns across 7 bases. This CDR3 region has 13 residues. V gave up 9 bases and J gave up 2 bases; unmatched junction bases: 6. Germline lookup yields CDR1 SNHLY and CDR2 FYNNEI. As DNA, the CDR3 is TGTGCCAGTGGGACAGCATCGAACTATGGCTACACCTTC. Its translation is CASGTASNYGYTF.

This chain uses TRBV7-9 with TRBJ2-5; 10 bases fit TRBD2. CDR1 and CDR2 from the germline V gene are SEHNR and FQNEAQ (reference sequence). V lost 7 bases and J lost 4; bases outside the gene matches: 3. The CDR3 extends over 13 amino acids. Here the CDR3 reads CASIRLAGETQYF. DNA of the CDR3: TGTGCCAGCATCCGACTAGCGGGAGAGACCCAGTACTTC. Filled out from reference TRBV7-9 and TRBJ2-5, the complete variable domain reads DTGVSQNPRHKITKRGQNVTFRCDPISEHNRLYWYRQTLGQGPEFLTYFQNEAQLEKSRLLSDRFSAERPKGSFSTLEIQRTEQGDSAMYLCASIRLAGETQYFGPGTRLLVL.

This chain links TRBV19 with TRBJ1-5; D ambiguous. The CDR3 runs to 12 residues. Germline values: CDR1 LNHDA, CDR2 SQIVND (reference sequence). Trimming cost V 4 bases and J 5 bases, with 6 bases left between them. CDR3 region: CASSRRDQPQHF. The DNA of the CDR3 is TGTGCCAGTAGTAGAAGAGATCAGCCCCAGCATTTT.

CDR3 DNA sequence: TGTGCCAGCAGTTTATCCCCCCCAACCGGGGAGCTGTTTTTT. It is translated as CASSLSPPTGELFF. The chain has TRBV28 and TRBJ2-2, with D uncertain. Germline-derived CDR1 and CDR2 are MDHEN and SYDVKM. The CDR3 sequence is 14 residues long. The V gene lost 1 base and the J gene lost 5 bases, with 8 bases spanning the gap.

V usage is TRBV28 and J usage is TRBJ2-5; weak D call: TRBD1 (5 bases). Germline V gives CDR1 MDHEN, CDR2 SYDVKM. Trimming removed 3 bases at V and 10 bases at J, with 12 bases between. The CDR3 totals 12 residues. DNA for the CDR3: TGTGCCAGCAGTTTTCCTAGTAGGGGCCAGTACTTC. It encodes CASSFPSRGQYF.

The gene calls are TRBV20-1 and TRBJ2-7; 7 nucleotides match TRBD2. The CDR3 is 11 residues long. In germline, CDR1 is DFQATT, CDR2 SNEGSKA (reference sequence). V shed 3 bases and J 7 bases; nucleotides not matched to a gene: 3. The DNA for the CDR3 is TGCAGTGCTAGTCCGGGGGGAGAGCAGTACTTC. The encoded protein is CSASPGGEQYF.

The chain joins TRBV5-1 to TRBJ2-5; TRBD2 agrees at 9 bases. The CDR3 has 16 amino acids. Trimming removed 0 bases from V and 4 bases from J; junction bases left unmatched: 7. CDR1 is SGHRS and CDR2 is YFSETQ in the germline V gene. Here the CDR3 reads CASSLEGGGAGETQYF. The DNA of the CDR3 is TGCGCCAGCAGCTTGGAGGGCGGGGGGGCCGGAGAGACCCAGTACTTC.